The clone carrying this TCR beta chain came up a few times. Its antigen is still unknown. This specimen comes from a study of liver allograft versus peripheral blood T cells. Study summary: Within transplanted livers, the T cell receptor repertoires were examined and compared against the repertoires present in the peripheral blood of liver transplant recipients.

Study results and limitations: There were reportedly differences between T cell receptor repertoires inside liver allografts and those in peripheral blood.

The CDR3 is made up of 16 amino acids. CDR1 and CDR2 (germline): MNHNS, SASEGT. V lost 3 bases and J 4 bases, leaving 19 bases between the germline ends. TCRdb fed the reads into MiXCR, producing one record per CDR3 protein. This table has about 13,000 distinct CDR3 sequences, approximately 17% appearing once. The sequence was collected from a human patient who had a liver transplant. The T cells may partly be graft donor cells. The chain is built from TRBV6-1 and TRBJ2-7; D is possibly TRBD1 or TRBD2 (6 bases each). This CDR3 is CASSDSAWRGRYEQYF. CDR3 sequence (DNA): TGTGCCAGCAGTGACAGTGCGTGGAGGGGGAGGTACGAGCAGTACTTC.